This T cell receptor beta chain was observed in a study of CD8 T cells in Susac syndrome. It was with random hexamers that roughly 0.45 to 1 ug RNA was reverse transcribed. TCRdb called the immunoSEQ multiplex PCR reads again in MiXCR, with one record for every CDR3 protein. The data hold around 53,000 distinct CDR3 sequences, with 95% observed a single time. Germline assignment: CDR1 SGHTA and CDR2 FQGNSA. Trimming took off 4 bases at V and 4 bases at J, with 13 bases between the two ends. This CDR3 contains 14 residues. Sequencing was carried out using CD8+ T cells from PBMCs. The source of this sequence is a human donor with Susac syndrome. The J gene is TRBJ1-1, the V gene TRBV7-2; D possibly corresponds to TRBD1 (5 bases). CDR3 amino acids: CASSSDLGLTEAFF. For the CDR3, the DNA is TGTGCCAGCAGCTCCGATCTGGGACTCACTGAAGCTTTCTTT.